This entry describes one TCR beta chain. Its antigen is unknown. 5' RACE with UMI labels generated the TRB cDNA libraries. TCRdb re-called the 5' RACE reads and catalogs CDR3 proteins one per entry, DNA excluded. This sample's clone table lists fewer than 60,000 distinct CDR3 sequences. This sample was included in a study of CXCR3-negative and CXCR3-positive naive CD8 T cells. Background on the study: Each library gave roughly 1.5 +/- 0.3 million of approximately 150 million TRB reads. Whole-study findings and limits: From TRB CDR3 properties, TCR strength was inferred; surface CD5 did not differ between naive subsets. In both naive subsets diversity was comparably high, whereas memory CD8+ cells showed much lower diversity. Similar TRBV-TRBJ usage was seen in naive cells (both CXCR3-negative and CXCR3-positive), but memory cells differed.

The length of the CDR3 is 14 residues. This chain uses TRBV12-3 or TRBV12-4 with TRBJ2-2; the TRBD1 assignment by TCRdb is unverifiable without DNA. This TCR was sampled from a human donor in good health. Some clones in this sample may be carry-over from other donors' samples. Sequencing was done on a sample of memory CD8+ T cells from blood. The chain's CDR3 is CASRDDRNTGELFF.